This T cell receptor beta chain was profiled in a study of T cell repertoires in cytomegalovirus infection. As for the study in general: Recently identified HLA-C-restricted CMV epitopes and well-studied HLA-B-restricted CMV epitopes were used by the study. Through public TCR beta signatures, both CMV infection and matching HLA type were indicated.

As for this clonotype: The antigen remains unidentified.

TCRdb called the reads again in MiXCR, with one record for every CDR3 protein. The table includes hundreds of thousands of distinct CDR3 sequences, around 31% detected once. CDR3 length: 13 amino acids. Germline loops: CDR1 MNHEY, CDR2 SVGAGI. V shed 6 bases, J shed 3 bases, and the junction held 2 bases outside the gene matches. The genes are TRBV6-5 and TRBJ2-7, with 10 positions matching TRBD2. The sequence was obtained from a human donor in good health (CMV status not recorded). Some clones in this sample may be carry-over from other donors' samples. The input for sequencing was cultured PBMCs, taken from culture after CMV antigen stimulation. The CDR3 loop is CASRWTSGYEQYF. For the CDR3, the DNA is TGTGCCAGCAGGTGGACTAGCGGCTACGAGCAGTACTTC.